A single sample gave rise to the 9 T cell receptor beta chains below, sequenced in a study of T cell responses to AZD1222 COVID-19 vaccine. The method was immunoSEQ multiplex PCR; TCRdb's version includes in-frame clones alone and lacks a portion of them. This table holds 200,000 or so clones, about 94% found once. The sample consisted of peripheral blood, taken on day 0 of AZD1222 vaccination. The receptors were gathered from an adult in good health.

This clone was seen only once. V and J are TRBV3-1 (or the pseudogene TRBV3-2) and TRBJ1-5; no clear D. The V end lost 1 base, the J end lost 1 base, and 5 bases lay between the germline ends. The CDR3 is made up of 14 amino acids. The V gene's germline CDR1 is LGHDT and CDR2 YNNKEL (reference sequence). The CDR3 bases are TGTGCCAGCAGCCAAGGGCGGAGCAATCAGCCCCAGCATTTT. Protein product: CASSQGRSNQPQHF.

The rearrangement uses TRBV11-2 and TRBJ1-2, with D possibly being TRBD1 (6 bases). The CDR3 loop spans 13 amino acids. Germline loops: CDR1 SGHAT, CDR2 FQNNGV. V lost 5 bases, J lost 8 bases, and 15 bases lay in between. DNA of the CDR3: TGTGCCAGCAGCCTAACAGGGCCGGGCGGCTACACCTTC. Translated, it gives CASSLTGPGGYTF.

The chain is built from TRBV5-5 and TRBJ1-5, with a weak D call TRBD1 (6 bases). The CDR3 is 17 amino acids. The ends were cut back, 4 bases at V and 2 bases at J, with 19 bases in the middle. Germline V gene lookup returns CDR1 SGHKS and CDR2 YYEKEE (reference sequence). The chain's CDR3 is CASSPQLIGGGNQPQHF. The DNA for the CDR3 is TGTGCCAGCAGCCCACAATTGATAGGGGGGGGCAATCAGCCCCAGCATTTT.

This chain joins TRBV2 and TRBJ2-1; TRBD2 is a possible D gene (6 bases). Trimming stripped 3 bases from V and 12 bases from J, with 9 bases between. The CDR3 sequence is 11 residues long. The germline V gene has CDR1 SNHLY and CDR2 FYNNEI. The CDR3 nucleotides are TGTGCCAGCAGTGATTCCGGGAGGCAGTTCTTC. Protein sequence: CASSDSGRQFF. The full variable domain, with the rest looked up from reference TRBV2 and TRBJ2-1, is EPEVTQTPSHQVTQMGQEVILRCVPISNHLYFYWYRQILGQKVEFLVSFYNNEISEKSEIFDDQFSVERPDGSNFTLKIRSTKLEDSAMYFCASSDSGRQFFGPGTRLTVL.

V gene TRBV9 combines with J gene TRBJ2-5, with 10 bases matching TRBD2. V was pared by 0 bases and J by 5 bases, with 10 bases of the junction left unmatched. Per the germline V gene, CDR1 is SGDLS and CDR2 is YYNGEE. CDR3 size: 17 residues. The CDR3 is CASSVDGGPSGSETQYF. CDR3 DNA sequence: TGTGCCAGCAGCGTAGATGGGGGGCCTAGCGGGAGTGAGACCCAGTACTTC.

The chain combines TRBV27 with TRBJ2-2; 7 bases are a match to TRBD1. In germline, CDR1 is MNHEY, CDR2 SMNVEV (reference sequence). Trimming removed 5 bases from V and 6 bases from J; junction bases left unmatched: 6. The CDR3 totals 14 residues. CDR3 bases: TGTGCCAGCAGTCCCACCCAGGGGGCCGGGGAGCTGTTTTTT. Translated: CASSPTQGAGELFF.

CDR3 nucleotide sequence: TGTGCCAGCAGTTTACAGGCGAGGGGGACTGAAGCTTTCTTT. Translation: CASSLQARGTEAFF. The chain employs TRBV27 and TRBJ1-1, with D tentatively TRBD1 (6 bases). CDR3 length equals 14 residues. Germline CDR1 reads MNHEY; CDR2 reads SMNVEV (reference sequence). Trimming left V 2 bases short and J 5 bases short, with 12 bases between.

In regard to this clone: Germline and junction disagree at one end, which may indicate a read error. The rearrangement uses TRBV7-7 and TRBJ2-7, with a possible D match to TRBD1 (6 bases). CDR1 is SSHAT, CDR2 FNYEAQ, per germline (reference sequence). The CDR3 consists of 14 residues. The CDR3 sequence: CASSRDRLSYEQYF. As DNA, the CDR3 is TGTGCTAGCAGCCGCGACAGGCTCTCCTACGAGCAGTACTTC. Drawing the rest from reference TRBV7-7 and TRBJ2-7, the complete variable domain is GAGVSQSPRYKVTKRGQDVTLRCDPISSHATLYWYQQALGQGPEFLTYFNYEAQPDKSGLPSDRFSAERPEGSISTLTIQRTEQRDSAMYRCASSRDRLSYEQYFGPGTRLTVT.

The chain joins TRBV7-2 to TRBJ1-1; D is ambiguous. The CDR3 sequence is 13 residues long. Trimming stripped 4 bases from V and 4 bases from J, with 10 bases between. The V gene's germline CDR1 is SGHTA and CDR2 FQGNSA. CDR3 in amino acids: CASSSQRATEAFF. CDR3 DNA sequence: TGTGCCAGCAGCTCCCAGAGGGCCACTGAAGCTTTCTTT.